A selection of T cell receptor beta chains follows, all from one sample in a study of immune cell composition in non-small cell lung cancer. TCRdb's copy holds only in-frame clones and misses some; the assay was immunoSEQ multiplex PCR. Among about 16,000 clones listed, 77% were seen once. This sample also belongs to another study, concerning CD4 T cells in lung cancer.

The sample was non-adjacent lung tissue. Receptors were obtained from a human donor with non-small cell lung cancer. The CDR3 runs from the conserved cysteine through the conserved F or W. Each record gives: D gene, clone size, V gene, J gene, CDR3 DNA, CDR3 protein. D genes are given only for firm matches. Size is stated for part of the rows, as once, few or many counts, or as a class when the clone is expanded.

.	.	TRBV6-1	TRBJ2-1	TGTGCCAGCAGTGAAGAGCGGCAGGTAACTTCGAGGTTCTTC	CASSEERQVTSRFF
TRBD1	few	TRBV29-1	TRBJ2-5	TGCAGCGGCCACCGGGACAGGGAGGGAGAGGATTACTTC	CSGHRDREGEDYF
TRBD2	.	TRBV19	TRBJ2-2	TGTGCCAGTAGTATCGACGGACTAGCGGGGGACGCCGGGGAGCTGTTTTTT	CASSIDGLAGDAGELFF
TRBD1	.	TRBV5-1	TRBJ2-5	TGCGCCAGCAGCTTGGTAGGGACAGATCGTGAAGAGACCCAGTACTTC	CASSLVGTDREETQYF
.	.	TRBV20-1	TRBJ1-3	TGCAGTGCCCTGAGGGACACCATATATTTT	CSALRDTIYF
TRBD1	once	TRBV9	TRBJ1-2	TGTGCCAGCAGCGATGCAGGGGGCGGATATGGCTACACCTTC	CASSDAGGGYGYTF
.	.	TRBV27	TRBJ2-6	TGTGCCAGCAGACCCCTCTCCCTACAGACCTCTGGGGCCAACGTCCTGACTTTC	CASRPLSLQTSGANVLTF
TRBD2	once	TRBV9	TRBJ2-1	TGTGCCAGCAGCGTAGTGGGCGGGGGGGGCCCAGGCAATGAGCAGTTCTTC	CASSVVGGGGPGNEQFF
.	once	TRBV18	TRBJ1-1	TGTGCCAGCTCACCACGTTTGAACACTGAAGCTTTCTTT	CASSPRLNTEAFF
.	.	TRBV7-9	TRBJ1-1	TGTGCCAGCAGCTTAGCAGTTGCCAGTAATGAAGCTTTCTTT	CASSLAVASNEAFF
.	.	TRBV7-9	TRBJ1-2	TGTGCCAGCAGCTTAGCGGGGGGAACTAACTATGGCTACACCTTC	CASSLAGGTNYGYTF
.	.	TRBV7-2	TRBJ1-5	TGTGCCAGCAGCTTAGGACGGGGGGGTCAGCCCCAGCATTTT	CASSLGRGGQPQHF
TRBD1	.	TRBV19	TRBJ1-1	TGTGCCAGTAGCACCAGGGGGGGGGACACTGAAGCTTTCTTT	CASSTRGGDTEAFF
.	.	TRBV30	TRBJ1-4	TGTGCCTGGAGTGAGCGTCGCGGGGAAAAACTGTTTTTT	CAWSERRGEKLFF
.	.	TRBV9	TRBJ1-2	TGTGCCAGCAGCCCAAGGGGGGGGGAAGCTAACTATGGCTACACCTTC	CASSPRGGEANYGYTF